The clone carrying this T cell receptor beta chain has a handful of counts. This sample is part of a study of cytomegalovirus exposure and HLA in healthy donors. Sequenced by immunoSEQ multiplex PCR; TCRdb stores in-frame clones only, minus some. The table includes 200,000 to 300,000 clones, less than 95% detected once. Germline lookup yields CDR1 MNHEY and CDR2 SMNVEV (reference sequence). Germline trimming cut 5 bases from V and 4 bases from J; bases unmatched to any gene: 6. There are 14 residues in the CDR3. This sequence was found in a woman younger than 45 in good health and CMV-seronegative. This chain links TRBV27 with TRBJ2-7; TRBD1 matches 9 bases. Sequenced material: PBMCs. CDR3: CASSSPGQGYEQYF. CDR3 nucleotide sequence: TGTGCCAGCAGTAGTCCGGGACAGGGTTACGAGCAGTACTTC.